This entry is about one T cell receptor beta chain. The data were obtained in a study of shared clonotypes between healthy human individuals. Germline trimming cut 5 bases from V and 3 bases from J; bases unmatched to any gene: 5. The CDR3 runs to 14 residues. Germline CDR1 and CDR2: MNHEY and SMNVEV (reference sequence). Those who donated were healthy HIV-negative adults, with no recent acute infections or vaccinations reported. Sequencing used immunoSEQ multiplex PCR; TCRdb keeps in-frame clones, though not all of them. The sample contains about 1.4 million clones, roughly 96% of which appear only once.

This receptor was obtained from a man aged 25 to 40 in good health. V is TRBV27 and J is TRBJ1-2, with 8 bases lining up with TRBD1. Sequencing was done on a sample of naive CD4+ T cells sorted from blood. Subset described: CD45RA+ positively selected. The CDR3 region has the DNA TGTGCCAGCAGTCACCACAGGGGGGACTATGGCTACACCTTC. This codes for CASSHHRGDYGYTF.